The clone carrying this T cell receptor (beta chain) appeared a few times. Its antigen remains unknown. Using unique molecular identifiers, the investigators prepared the TCRbeta library. TCRdb itself ran the PCR reads through MiXCR, one entry per CDR3 protein. The table records a few hundred thousand distinct CDR3 sequences, 11% of them present only once. This record comes from a study of T-cell reconstitution after alpha-beta-depleted transplantation in children. Notes on the study in general: Two months or so post-transplant, alpha-beta T cells reportedly derived from several hundred expanded graft clones. At day 60, the high TCRbeta diversity found in some patients originated from recipient T cells and thymic progenitors that had survived. Fresh T-cell production supplied most of the T-cell counts and diversity seen one year after transplant.

J was trimmed by 1 base and V by 6 bases; bases with no gene match: 10. The CDR3 loop spans 18 amino acids. The V gene's germline CDR1 is MNHEY and CDR2 SMNVEV (reference sequence). The sample consisted of peripheral blood, taken 180 days after TCRalphabeta/CD19-depleted stem cell transplant. The TCR sequence derives from a male patient under 10 years old who had a stem cell transplant for chronic granulomatous disease, so the T cells may come from the graft donor. The gene calls are TRBV27 and TRBJ2-6, with 9 bases aligning to TRBD1. CDR3 coding DNA: TGTGCCAGCAGGGGTATGGGACAGGGCGAGTCTGGGGCCAACGTCCTGACTTTC. It translates to CASRGMGQGESGANVLTF.